The sequence of this T cell receptor beta chain was determined in a study of shared clonotypes between healthy human individuals. The CDR3 is 15 amino acids. Trimming cost V 6 bases and J 0 bases, with 12 bases left between them. CDR1 and CDR2 (germline): MNHEY, SVGAGI. Samples underwent the assay at deep level. Clones were sequenced by immunoSEQ multiplex PCR, and TCRdb holds only the in-frame ones, with some missing. Altogether fewer than 3 million clones are present, about 90% being singletons, with the ten largest covering approximately 0.39%. The rearrangement uses TRBV6-5 and TRBJ1-3, with TRBD1 as a possible D gene (5 bases). The specimen was naive CD4+ T cells from PBMCs. Subset given: CD45RA+ positively selected. This sequence was found in a man between 18 and 29 years old in good health. Some clones in this sample may be carry-over from other donors' samples. This chain's CDR3 is CASRTASGSGNTIYF. As DNA, the CDR3 is TGTGCCAGCAGGACAGCCTCCGGCTCTGGAAACACCATATATTTT.